A single sample is the source of the 27 T cell receptor beta chains below, sequenced in a study of T-cell reconstitution after alpha-beta-depleted transplantation in children. Unique molecular identifiers were incorporated into the prepared TCRbeta library. MiXCR was run by TCRdb on the PCR reads, yielding one entry per CDR3 protein. The sample yields approximately 250,000 distinct CDR3 sequences, about 9.6% seen once. Sequencing used PBMCs from the stem cell graft donor, obtained from the stem cell graft. The source of these receptors is a human donor who donated a stem cell graft to a child with SCID.

This clonotype was seen many times. The chain has TRBV10-3 and TRBJ1-5; a weak D match, TRBD1 (6 bases). Trimming cost V 2 bases and J 2 bases, with 7 bases left between them. CDR1 and CDR2 from the germline V gene are ENHRY and SYGVKD. The CDR3 has 14 amino acids. CDR3 protein: CAISEGQRNQPQHF. CDR3 DNA sequence: TGTGCCATCAGTGAGGGACAGCGCAATCAGCCCCAGCATTTT.

This clonotype was observed many times. The V call is TRBV20-1, the J call TRBJ2-1; the match to TRBD2 covers 11 bases. Trimming took 1 base from V and 0 from J; bases not matched to a gene: 5. Germline V gives CDR1 DFQATT, CDR2 SNEGSKA (reference sequence). CDR3 length: 17 amino acids. In nucleotides, the CDR3 is TGCAGTGCTAGAGGCGGGACTAGCGGCCGCTCCTACAATGAGCAGTTCTTC. The encoded protein is CSARGGTSGRSYNEQFF.

In this sample, this clonotype turned up many times. The V call is TRBV24-1, the J call TRBJ1-2, with 7 bases lining up with TRBD1. CDR1 is KGHDR, CDR2 SFDVKD, per germline. This CDR3 region has 14 residues. The J segment lost 2 bases and the V segment lost 4 bases, leaving 3 bases of the junction unmatched. CDR3 DNA sequence: TGTGCCACCAGTGACGCGGGACAGAACTATGGCTACACCTTC. The encoded protein is CATSDAGQNYGYTF.

This clonotype occurred many times. This chain links TRBV6-1 with TRBJ2-1; TRBD2 aligns across 14 bases. The CDR3 spans 15 residues. After removal of 1 base from V and 7 bases from J, the junction contained 0 bases not matched to a gene. CDR1 is MNHNS, CDR2 SASEGT, per germline. This CDR3 is CASSEGTSGGNEQFF. CDR3 in DNA: TGTGCCAGCAGTGAAGGGACTAGCGGGGGGAATGAGCAGTTCTTC.

The chain couples TRBV7-7 to TRBJ2-5; a weak D match, TRBD1 (6 bases). Trimming removed 5 bases at V and 14 bases at J, with 21 bases between. This CDR3 contains 13 residues. Germline lookup yields CDR1 SSHAT and CDR2 FNYEAQ (reference sequence). This CDR3 is CASSTDREGVQYF. CDR3 bases: TGTGCCAGCAGCACGGACCGAGAGGGGGTCCAATACTTC.

On this clonotype itself: A much bigger clone sits one base away, suggesting this may be a read error. The chain combines TRBV2 with TRBJ2-1, with no clear D. Trimming stripped 7 bases from V and 8 bases from J, with 18 bases between. Germline loops: CDR1 SNHLY, CDR2 FYNNEI. The CDR3 contains 14 residues. The CDR3 reads CASNTHHQYDEQFF. CDR3 sequence (DNA): TGTGCCAGCAACACTCACCACCAGTACGATGAGCAGTTCTTC. Full variable domain (outside the CDR3, taken from reference TRBV2 and TRBJ2-1): EPEVTQTPSHQVTQMGQEVILRCVPISNHLYFYWYRQILGQKVEFLVSFYNNEISEKSEIFDDQFSVERPDGSNFTLKIRSTKLEDSAMYFCASNTHHQYDEQFFGPGTRLTVL.

Ten or more counts support this clonotype. The gene calls are TRBV5-1 and TRBJ1-2; a possible D gene is TRBD1 (5 bases). Trimming stripped 3 bases from V and 5 bases from J, with 17 bases between. Per germline, CDR1 SGHRS and CDR2 YFSETQ. The length of the CDR3 is 15 residues. In DNA form, the CDR3 reads TGCGCCAGCAGCTGGGACGCTTCGGCAGGGTATGGCTACACCTTC. Encoded protein: CASSWDASAGYGYTF.

In DNA form, the CDR3 reads TGCAGTGCTGGGCGGGACAGGGCCTACAATGAGCAGTTCTTC. Translation: CSAGRDRAYNEQFF. The chain has TRBV20-1 and TRBJ2-1, with 9 bases fitting TRBD1. The J segment lost 2 bases and the V segment lost 5 bases, leaving 4 bases of the junction unmatched. Germline assignment: CDR1 DFQATT and CDR2 SNEGSKA (reference sequence). CDR3 length equals 14 residues.

This clonotype came up many times. The gene calls are TRBV7-9 and TRBJ1-3, with no clear D. Germline CDR1 and CDR2: SEHNR and FQNEAQ (reference sequence). V was clipped by 1 base and J by 0 bases, with 10 bases between them. There are 16 residues in the CDR3. The CDR3 region is CASSLGPQISGNTIYF. The CDR3 coding sequence is TGTGCCAGCAGCTTAGGTCCCCAGATCTCTGGAAACACCATATATTTT.

The chain links TRBV6-2 or TRBV6-3 to TRBJ2-2; D is uncertain. This CDR3 is built from 15 residues. V was shortened by 3 bases and J by 1 base, with 9 bases between the two germline ends. The germline gives CDR1 MNHEY, CDR2 SVGEGT. The CDR3 region is CASSYLWGNTGELFF. The CDR3 DNA sequence: TGTGCCAGCAGTTATTTATGGGGGAACACCGGGGAGCTGTTTTTT.

This clonotype has at least ten counts. The chain is built from TRBV19 and TRBJ2-5; no firm D call. CDR3 length: 15 amino acids. V lost 6 bases, J lost 3 bases, and 17 bases lay in between. Per the germline V gene, CDR1 is LNHDA and CDR2 is SQIVND (reference sequence). The DNA for the CDR3 is TGTGCCAGTAGCTCCCCCGGGCTGACCAAAGAGACCCAGTACTTC. It translates to CASSSPGLTKETQYF.

This clonotype was counted many times. The chain recombines TRBV12-3 or TRBV12-4 with TRBJ1-4; D might be TRBD1 (5 bases). The CDR3 runs 13 residues. V lost 7 bases and J 10 bases, leaving 16 bases between the germline ends. The CDR3 nucleotides are TGTGCCAGCACCGGGACTTCTCCTGGAAAACTGTTTTTT. It encodes CASTGTSPGKLFF.

This clonotype has at least ten counts. This chain uses TRBV7-9 with TRBJ2-7, with D uncertain. This CDR3 has 14 residues. Germline lookup yields CDR1 SEHNR and CDR2 FQNEAQ (reference sequence). With 4 bases removed from V and 3 bases from J, the gap between germline ends came to 13 bases. The CDR3 protein is CASSYPLIGYEQYF. CDR3 nucleotides: TGTGCCAGCAGCTACCCGTTGATAGGCTACGAGCAGTACTTC.

At least ten counts were recorded for this clonotype. The V and J genes are TRBV4-1 and TRBJ1-5; a weak D match, TRBD1 (5 bases). V was shortened by 5 bases and J by 4 bases, with 24 bases between the two germline ends. From germline, CDR1 is MGHRA and CDR2 YSYEKL. The CDR3 spans 18 residues. For the CDR3, the DNA is TGCGCCAGCAGCGAAAGCGAGGGGACGTTCTCCCTAAATCAGCCCCAGCATTTT. Its protein product is CASSESEGTFSLNQPQHF.

This clonotype was counted ten times or more. The rearrangement links TRBV7-6 to TRBJ2-3, with D possibly TRBD2 on 6 matching bases. Trimming left V 1 base short and J 4 bases short, with 12 bases between. Germline V CDR1 and CDR2: SGHVS, FNYEAQ. The CDR3 is 15 amino acids. The CDR3 region has the DNA TGTGCCAGCAGCTTAGACGGGAGTGAGGCAGATACGCAGTATTTT. This translates into CASSLDGSEADTQYF. Together with reference TRBV7-6 and TRBJ2-3, the CDR3 gives the full variable domain: GAGVSQSPRYKVTKRGQDVALRCDPISGHVSLYWYRQALGQGPEFLTYFNYEAQQDKSGLPNDRFSAERPEGSISTLTIQRTEQRDSAMYRCASSLDGSEADTQYFGPGTRLTVL.

This clonotype was detected many times. The V and J genes are TRBV5-6 and TRBJ1-1; no firm D call. Germline CDR1 reads SGHDT; CDR2 reads YYEEEE. CDR3 size: 14 residues. The V gene lost 1 base and the J gene lost 5 bases, with 12 bases spanning the gap. The CDR3 sequence: CASSLSGRGTEAFF. Here the CDR3 DNA reads TGTGCCAGCAGCTTGTCGGGGAGAGGGACTGAAGCTTTCTTT.

This clonotype was detected many times. The genes are TRBV20-1 and TRBJ2-1; 10 bases are a match to TRBD2. Germline V gene sequence: CDR1 DFQATT, CDR2 SNEGSKA (reference sequence). The CDR3 extends over 17 amino acids. Trimming took 0 bases from V and 2 from J; bases not matched to a gene: 7. This CDR3 is CSARDDVAGGPYNEQFF. The CDR3 bases are TGCAGTGCTAGAGATGACGTAGCGGGGGGACCCTACAATGAGCAGTTCTTC.

This clonotype has ten or more counts. The J gene is TRBJ2-1, the V gene TRBV28; TRBD2 matches 9 bases. V lost 6 bases to trimming and J lost 7 bases; unmatched junction nucleotides: 10. Germline V gene data show CDR1 as MDHEN and CDR2 as SYDVKM. The CDR3 loop spans 15 amino acids. This chain's CDR3 is CASSLLAGRGNEQFF. The CDR3 nucleotides read TGTGCCAGCAGCTTACTAGCGGGTCGAGGGAATGAGCAGTTCTTC.

The V call is TRBV4-2, the J call TRBJ2-3; tentatively, D is TRBD1 (6 bases). CDR1 is LGHNA and CDR2 is YNFKEQ in the germline V gene. The CDR3 loop spans 14 amino acids. Between the trimmed V and J ends, which lost 8 bases and 2 bases, there was a span of 14 bases. The CDR3 nucleotides are TGTGCCAGCGGCCCCCGGGACATCACAGATACGCAGTATTTT. This codes for CASGPRDITDTQYF.

This clonotype was found many times. The chain combines TRBV6-1 with TRBJ2-1; TRBD2 aligns across 7 bases. Trimming took 4 bases from V and 2 from J; bases not matched to a gene: 5. Germline assignment: CDR1 MNHNS and CDR2 SASEGT. CDR3 size: 15 residues. This CDR3 reads CASSVDGGTYNEQFF. The CDR3 DNA follows: TGTGCCAGCAGTGTGGACGGGGGGACCTACAATGAGCAGTTCTTC.

The sample holds many counts of this clonotype. The gene calls are TRBV5-1 and TRBJ1-6; a possible D gene is TRBD1 (5 bases). With 5 bases removed from V and 0 bases from J, the gap between germline ends came to 21 bases. Per the germline V gene, CDR1 is SGHRS and CDR2 is YFSETQ. CDR3 length equals 19 residues. As DNA, the CDR3 is TGCGCCAGCAGAACGACAGACTTGAACAGGAGCTCCTATAATTCACCCCTCCACTTT. Its translation is CASRTTDLNRSSYNSPLHF.

This clonotype showed up many times. This CDR3 reads CSASRAGVYEQYF. CDR3 nucleotides: TGCAGTGCTAGCCGAGCGGGGGTTTACGAGCAGTACTTC. The chain recombines TRBV20-1 with TRBJ2-7; 8 positions agree with TRBD2. The CDR3 is 13 amino acids. Looked up from germline, CDR1 is DFQATT and CDR2 is SNEGSKA (reference sequence). V shed 3 bases and J 4 bases; nucleotides not matched to a gene: 5.

This chain uses TRBV12-3 or TRBV12-4 with TRBJ2-1; weak D call: TRBD1 (6 bases). CDR3 length: 14 amino acids. V was clipped by 6 bases and J by 7 bases, with 16 bases between them. The CDR3, as DNA: TGTGCCAGCAGCCCCTACCAGGGGCGGAATGAGCAGTTCTTC. Amino acid sequence: CASSPYQGRNEQFF.

In its sample, this clonotype was seen many times. The CDR3 sequence is CSVRRDSYNEQFF. CDR3 DNA sequence: TGCAGCGTCCGACGGGACAGTTACAATGAGCAGTTCTTC. V gene TRBV29-1 combines with J gene TRBJ2-1; 7 nucleotides align to TRBD1. In germline, CDR1 is SQVTM, CDR2 ANQGSEA. This CDR3 contains 13 residues. Trimming at V came to 6 bases and at J to 4 bases, leaving 6 bases not matched to a gene.

Many counts were recorded for this clonotype. This chain links TRBV27 with TRBJ2-7, with D possibly matching TRBD2 (6 bases). This CDR3 is 17 amino acids long. The V end lost 5 bases, the J end lost 2 bases, and 22 bases lay between the germline ends. Looked up from germline, CDR1 is MNHEY and CDR2 is SMNVEV (reference sequence). The CDR3 region has the DNA TGTGCCAGCAGTAAACGGACAATGTCGGGGGAGGCCTACGAGCAGTACTTC. Translation gives CASSKRTMSGEAYEQYF.

With regard to this clonotype: One end of the junction fails to match germline, which may point to a read error. The chain uses TRBV20-1 and TRBJ1-1; no clear D gene. Germline-derived CDR1 and CDR2 are DFQATT and SNEGSKA (reference sequence). The CDR3 is 11 amino acids. The DNA for the CDR3 is TGCAGTGCCAGAGGAACCGCTCAAGCTTTCTTT. It translates to CSARGTAQAFF.

The V call is TRBV20-1, the J call TRBJ2-7, with 8 positions matching TRBD2. After removal of 0 bases from V and 4 bases from J, the junction contained 17 bases not matched to a gene. The CDR3 runs to 18 residues. Germline V gene data show CDR1 as DFQATT and CDR2 as SNEGSKA (reference sequence). CDR3 nucleotide sequence: TGCAGTGCTAGAGATGTCCGGAGCGGGGGCGTAAGGGGGTACGAGCAGTACTTC. Its protein product is CSARDVRSGGVRGYEQYF.